These 8 T cell receptor beta chains were sequenced from one sample in a study of T cell changes during pregnancy in multiple sclerosis. The assay was immunoSEQ multiplex PCR, and TCRdb's table has in-frame clones only and misses some. The sample shows 70,000 to 95,000 clones, around 93% of them seen only once. The sequences come from peripheral blood, collected in the first trimester of pregnancy. The receptors come from a female donor with multiple sclerosis, enrolled in a pregnancy study.

The V call is TRBV5-6, the J call TRBJ2-7; perhaps TRBD2 as D (6 bases). The length of the CDR3 is 13 residues. Germline V CDR1 and CDR2: SGHDT, YYEEEE. V was pared by 1 base and J by 2 bases, with 7 bases between. CDR3 nucleotide sequence: TGTGCCAGCAGCTTGACTAGCCCCTACGAGCAGTACTTC. This translates into CASSLTSPYEQYF.

The rearrangement uses TRBV29-1 and TRBJ2-7; maybe TRBD2 (5 bases). Germline V lookup: CDR1 SQVTM, CDR2 ANQGSEA. Deletions cut 0 bases from V and 5 bases from J, with 14 bases between. The CDR3 has 14 residues. CDR3 in amino acids: CSVEDALGGHEQYF. CDR3 DNA sequence: TGCAGCGTTGAAGATGCACTAGGCGGGCACGAGCAGTACTTC.

This clone was seen only once. The chain uses TRBV7-8 and TRBJ1-1; 7 bases map to TRBD1. Germline V CDR1 and CDR2: SGHVS, FQNEAQ. Trimming at V came to 7 bases and at J to 2 bases, leaving 16 bases not matched to a gene. The CDR3 spans 17 residues. The CDR3 loop reads CASTQVWQGERNTEAFF. CDR3 coding DNA: TGTGCCAGCACGCAGGTTTGGCAGGGGGAGAGAAACACTGAAGCTTTCTTT.

V and J are TRBV9 and TRBJ2-2; tentative D call: TRBD2 (5 bases). This CDR3 contains 15 residues. Germline loops: CDR1 SGDLS, CDR2 YYNGEE. Trimming took 2 bases from V and 3 from J, leaving 11 bases between them. The CDR3 spells CASSVRRMDTGELFF. As DNA, the CDR3 is TGTGCCAGCAGCGTTAGGAGGATGGACACCGGGGAGCTGTTTTTT.

The chain recombines TRBV2 with TRBJ2-7; D possibly corresponds to TRBD2 (6 bases). CDR1 and CDR2 from the germline V gene are SNHLY and FYNNEI. Trimming removed 7 bases at V and 2 bases at J, with 15 bases between. This CDR3 is 14 amino acids long. The CDR3 spells CASNQAGGTYEQYF. In DNA form, the CDR3 reads TGTGCCAGCAATCAAGCCGGAGGGACCTACGAGCAGTACTTC.

In regard to this clone: Other DNA sequences in the sample encode the same CDR3. The chain recombines TRBV5-1 with TRBJ2-7, with D possibly TRBD2 on 6 matching bases. CDR1 and CDR2 (germline): SGHRS, YFSETQ. V dropped 0 bases and J dropped 2 bases, with 12 bases sitting between them. The CDR3 sequence is 15 residues long. CDR3 DNA sequence: TGCGCCAGCAGCTTGGTTGGGGGGTCCACCTACGAGCAGTACTTC. Protein product: CASSLVGGSTYEQYF.

With regard to this clone: One end of the junction is discordant with germline, which a read error may explain. V gene TRBV7-7 combines with J gene TRBJ2-1; possibly TRBD1 for D (6 bases). The germline CDR1 and CDR2 sequences are SSHAT and FNYEAQ (reference sequence). The CDR3 is made up of 14 amino acids. The CDR3 protein is CASSLTQGDNEQFF. The CDR3 DNA is TGTGCTAGCAGCTTAACACAGGGAGACAATGAGCAGTTCTTC.

The rearrangement links TRBV5-1 to TRBJ2-1; 13 nucleotides line up with TRBD2. V gave up 2 bases and J gave up 0 bases; unmatched junction bases: 5. CDR3 length: 18 amino acids. Per germline, CDR1 SGHRS and CDR2 YFSETQ. This chain's CDR3 is CASSFILAGGISYNEQFF. Here the CDR3 DNA reads TGCGCCAGCAGCTTTATACTAGCGGGGGGGATCTCCTACAATGAGCAGTTCTTC. The full variable domain, completed using reference TRBV5-1 and TRBJ2-1, is KAGVTQTPRYLIKTRGQQVTLSCSPISGHRSVSWYQQTPGQGLQFLFEYFSETQRNKGNFPGRFSGRQFSNSRSEMNVSTLELGDSALYLCASSFILAGGISYNEQFFGPGTRLTVL.